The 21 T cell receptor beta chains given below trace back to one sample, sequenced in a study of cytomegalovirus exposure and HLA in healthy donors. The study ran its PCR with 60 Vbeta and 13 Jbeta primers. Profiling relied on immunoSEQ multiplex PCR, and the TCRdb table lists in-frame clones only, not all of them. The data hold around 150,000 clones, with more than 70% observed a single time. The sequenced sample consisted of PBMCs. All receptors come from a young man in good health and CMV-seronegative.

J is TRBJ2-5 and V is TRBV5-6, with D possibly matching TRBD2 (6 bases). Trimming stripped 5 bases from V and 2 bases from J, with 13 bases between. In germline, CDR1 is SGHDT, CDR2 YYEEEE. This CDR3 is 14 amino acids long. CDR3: CASSSGGRQETQYF. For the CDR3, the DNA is TGTGCCAGCAGTTCCGGAGGGCGGCAAGAGACCCAGTACTTC.

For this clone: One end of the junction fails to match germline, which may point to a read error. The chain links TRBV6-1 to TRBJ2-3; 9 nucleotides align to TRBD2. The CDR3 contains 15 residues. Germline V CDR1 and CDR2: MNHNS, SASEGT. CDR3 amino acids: CASSPRLGTSLIKHF. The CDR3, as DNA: TGTGCCAGCAGCCCGCGCCTTGGGACTAGCTTAATTAAGCATTTT.

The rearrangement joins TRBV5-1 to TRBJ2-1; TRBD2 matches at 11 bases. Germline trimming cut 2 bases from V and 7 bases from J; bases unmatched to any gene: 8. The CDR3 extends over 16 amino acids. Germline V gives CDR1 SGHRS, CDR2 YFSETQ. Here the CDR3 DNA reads TGCGCCAGCAGCTTTCGTGGGACTAGCGGCTTTAATGAGCAGTTCTTC. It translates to CASSFRGTSGFNEQFF.

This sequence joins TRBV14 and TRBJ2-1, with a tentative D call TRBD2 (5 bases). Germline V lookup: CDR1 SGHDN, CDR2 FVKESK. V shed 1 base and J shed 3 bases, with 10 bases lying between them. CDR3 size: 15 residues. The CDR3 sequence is CASSQGTWVYNEQFF. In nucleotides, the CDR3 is TGTGCCAGCAGCCAAGGGACTTGGGTCTACAATGAGCAGTTCTTC.

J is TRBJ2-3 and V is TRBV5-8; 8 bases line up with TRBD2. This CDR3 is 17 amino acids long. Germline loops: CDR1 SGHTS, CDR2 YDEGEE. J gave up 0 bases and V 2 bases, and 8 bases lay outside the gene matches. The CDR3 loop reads CASSFMEASGSTDTQYF. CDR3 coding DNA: TGTGCCAGCAGCTTCATGGAGGCTAGCGGGAGCACAGATACGCAGTATTTT.

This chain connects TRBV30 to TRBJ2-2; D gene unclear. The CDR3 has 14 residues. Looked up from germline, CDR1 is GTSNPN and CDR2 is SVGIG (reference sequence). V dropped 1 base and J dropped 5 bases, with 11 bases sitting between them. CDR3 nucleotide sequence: TGTGCCTGGAGTGCTGGCTTGGTAACCGGGGAGCTGTTTTTT. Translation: CAWSAGLVTGELFF. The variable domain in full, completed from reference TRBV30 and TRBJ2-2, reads SQTIHQWPATLVQPVGSPLSLECTVEGTSNPNLYWYRQAAGRGLQLLFYSVGIGQISSEVPQNLSASRPQDRQFILSSKKLLLSDSGFYLCAWSAGLVTGELFFGEGSRLTVL.

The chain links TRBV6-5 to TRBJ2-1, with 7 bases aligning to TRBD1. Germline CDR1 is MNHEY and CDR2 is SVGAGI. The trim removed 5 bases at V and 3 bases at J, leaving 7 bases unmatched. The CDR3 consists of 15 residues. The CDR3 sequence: CASSTTGDVYNEQFF. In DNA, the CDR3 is TGTGCCAGCAGTACTACAGGGGATGTCTACAATGAGCAGTTCTTC.

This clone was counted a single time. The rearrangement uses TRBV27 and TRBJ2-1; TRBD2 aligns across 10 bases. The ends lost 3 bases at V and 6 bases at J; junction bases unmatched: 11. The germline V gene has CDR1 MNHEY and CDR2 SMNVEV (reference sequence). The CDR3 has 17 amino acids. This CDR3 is CASSFARTSGGANEQFF. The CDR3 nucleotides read TGTGCCAGCAGTTTCGCAAGGACTAGCGGAGGGGCCAATGAGCAGTTCTTC.

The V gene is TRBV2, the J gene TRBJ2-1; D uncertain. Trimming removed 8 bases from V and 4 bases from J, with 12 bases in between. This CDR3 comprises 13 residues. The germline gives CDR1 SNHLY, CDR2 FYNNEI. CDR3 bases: TGTGCCAGCCTTAAGAACGAGTACAATGAGCAGTTCTTC. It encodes CASLKNEYNEQFF.

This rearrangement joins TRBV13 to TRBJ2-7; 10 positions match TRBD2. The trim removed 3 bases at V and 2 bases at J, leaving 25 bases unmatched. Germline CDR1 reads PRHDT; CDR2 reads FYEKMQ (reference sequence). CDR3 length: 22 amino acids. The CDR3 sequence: CASSLGSWTDGLDGLAAYEQYF. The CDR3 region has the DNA TGTGCCAGCAGCTTGGGGTCTTGGACGGATGGACTCGATGGACTAGCGGCCTACGAGCAGTACTTC.

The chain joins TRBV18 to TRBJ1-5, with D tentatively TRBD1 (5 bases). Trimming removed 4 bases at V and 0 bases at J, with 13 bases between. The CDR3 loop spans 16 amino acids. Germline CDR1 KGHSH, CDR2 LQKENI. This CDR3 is CASSREHQGSNQPQHF. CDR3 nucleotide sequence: TGTGCCAGCTCACGCGAACACCAGGGTAGCAATCAGCCCCAGCATTTT.

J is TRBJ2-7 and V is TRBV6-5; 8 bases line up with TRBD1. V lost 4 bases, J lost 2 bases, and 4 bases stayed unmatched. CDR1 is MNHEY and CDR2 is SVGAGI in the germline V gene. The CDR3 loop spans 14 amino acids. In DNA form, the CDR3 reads TGTGCCAGCAGTTGGCGGGACAGGACCTACGAGCAGTACTTC. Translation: CASSWRDRTYEQYF.

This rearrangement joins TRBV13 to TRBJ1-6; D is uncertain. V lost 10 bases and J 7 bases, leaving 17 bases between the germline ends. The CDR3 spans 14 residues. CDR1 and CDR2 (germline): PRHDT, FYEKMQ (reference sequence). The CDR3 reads CATRTLVENSPLHF. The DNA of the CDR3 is TGTGCCACCAGGACTCTCGTCGAGAATTCACCCCTCCACTTT.

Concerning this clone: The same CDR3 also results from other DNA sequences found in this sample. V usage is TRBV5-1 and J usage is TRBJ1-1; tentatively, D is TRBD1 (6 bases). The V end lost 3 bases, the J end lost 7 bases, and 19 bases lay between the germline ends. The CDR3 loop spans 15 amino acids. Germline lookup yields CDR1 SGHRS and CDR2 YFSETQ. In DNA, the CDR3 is TGCGCCAGCAGCTCGACCAATACAGGGCCCGGTGAAGCTTTCTTT. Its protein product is CASSSTNTGPGEAFF.

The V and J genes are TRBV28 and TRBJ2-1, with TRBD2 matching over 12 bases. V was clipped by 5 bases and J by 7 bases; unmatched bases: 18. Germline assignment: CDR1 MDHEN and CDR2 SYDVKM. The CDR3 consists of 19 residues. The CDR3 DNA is TGTGCCAGCAGTCGCACCCCACGTTCTAGCGGGAGGGAATCAAATGAGCAGTTCTTC. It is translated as CASSRTPRSSGRESNEQFF.

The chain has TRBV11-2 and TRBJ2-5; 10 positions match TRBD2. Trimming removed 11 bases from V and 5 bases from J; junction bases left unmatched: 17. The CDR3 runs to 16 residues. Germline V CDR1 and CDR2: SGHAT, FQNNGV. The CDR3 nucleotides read TGTGCCGGTAGTAGTGGGGCTAGCGGGGGTCGGGAGACCCAGTACTTC. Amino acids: CAGSSGASGGRETQYF. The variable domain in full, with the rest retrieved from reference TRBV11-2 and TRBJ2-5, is EAGVAQSPRYKIIEKRQSVAFWCNPISGHATLYWYQQILGQGPKLLIQFQNNGVVDDSQLPKDRFSAERLKGVDSTLKIQPAKLEDSAVYLCAGSSGASGGRETQYFGPGTRLLVL.

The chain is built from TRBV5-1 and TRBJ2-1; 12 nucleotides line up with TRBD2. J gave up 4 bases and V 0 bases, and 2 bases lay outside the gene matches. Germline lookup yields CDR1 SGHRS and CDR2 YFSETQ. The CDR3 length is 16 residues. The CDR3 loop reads CASSLGLAGAYNEQFF. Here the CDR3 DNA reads TGCGCCAGCAGCTTGGGACTAGCGGGGGCTTACAATGAGCAGTTCTTC.

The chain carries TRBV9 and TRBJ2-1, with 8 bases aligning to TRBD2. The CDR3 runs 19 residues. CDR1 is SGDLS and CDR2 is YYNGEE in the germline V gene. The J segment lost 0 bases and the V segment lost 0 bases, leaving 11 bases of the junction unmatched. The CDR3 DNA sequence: TGTGCCAGCAGCGTAGCTTTCGGGAGGGAATATAGCTCCTACAATGAGCAGTTCTTC. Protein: CASSVAFGREYSSYNEQFF.

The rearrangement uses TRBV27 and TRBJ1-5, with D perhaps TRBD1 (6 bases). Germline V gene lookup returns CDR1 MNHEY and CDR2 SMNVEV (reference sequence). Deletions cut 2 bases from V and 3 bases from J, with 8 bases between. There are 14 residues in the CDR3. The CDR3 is CASSLGTNNQPQHF. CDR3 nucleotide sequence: TGTGCCAGCAGTTTAGGGACAAACAATCAGCCCCAGCATTTT.

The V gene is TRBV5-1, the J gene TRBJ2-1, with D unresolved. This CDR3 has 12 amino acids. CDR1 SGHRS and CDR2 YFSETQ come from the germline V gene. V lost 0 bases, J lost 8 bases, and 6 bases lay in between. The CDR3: CASSLDSYEQFF. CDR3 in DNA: TGCGCCAGCAGCTTGGACAGCTATGAGCAGTTCTTC.

In DNA form, the CDR3 reads TGTGCCAGCAGTCTCCGTAGCGGGAGGGAGGATGAGCAGTTCTTC. Translated: CASSLRSGREDEQFF. V gene TRBV2 combines with J gene TRBJ2-1; 11 nucleotides line up with TRBD2. Germline-derived CDR1 and CDR2 are SNHLY and FYNNEI. The trim removed 5 bases at V and 8 bases at J, leaving 8 bases unmatched. The CDR3 has 15 residues.